This is a list of T cell receptor beta chains from one sample in a study of T-cell memory formation after mild COVID-19. A single record per CDR3 protein comes from TCRdb applying MiXCR to the 5' RACE reads. Among about 270,000 distinct CDR3 sequences, about a sixth were seen once, and the ten largest hold roughly 21%. Sequenced input: PBMCs or a T cell subset sorted from them (not recorded which). All receptors derive from a young man who had mild COVID-19 (a few samples of this study predate the infection). Cell type and time point are not known. Both conserved end residues are part of each CDR3. The D gene is left open where the match is weak. A clone size is listed for some rows: how often the clone was seen (once, few, many), or a class if it is expanded.

V: TRBV12-3/TRBV12-4; size: NA; D: NA; J: TRBJ1-2; DNA: TGTGCCAGCAGTTTGTCAGGGATTCATGGCTACACCTTC; CDR3: CASSLSGIHGYTF
V: TRBV6-2/TRBV6-3; size: few; D: TRBD2; J: TRBJ2-1; DNA: TGTGCCAGCAGGATACGCGGGGGGGTCTACAATGAGCAGTTCTTC; CDR3: CASRIRGGVYNEQFF
V: TRBV4-3; size: NA; D: NA; J: TRBJ2-3; DNA: TGCGCCAGCAGCCAAGTTGGAACGGGACACAAACCAGATACGCAGTATTTT; CDR3: CASSQVGTGHKPDTQYF
V: TRBV20-1; size: few; D: NA; J: TRBJ1-6; DNA: TGCAGTGCCCGAGGGCAGGAAAGTTCACCCCTCCACTTT; CDR3: CSARGQESSPLHF
V: TRBV20-1; size: NA; D: NA; J: TRBJ2-5; DNA: TGCAGTGCTGTGGGGGGGCGATCCCAGTACTTC; CDR3: CSAVGGRSQYF
V: TRBV30; size: NA; D: NA; J: TRBJ2-5; DNA: TGTGCCTGGAGGGAACAAGGCATGGGAGCGACCCAGTACTTC; CDR3: CAWREQGMGATQYF
V: TRBV7-3; size: many; D: TRBD1; J: TRBJ2-3; DNA: TGTGCCAGCAGCGCAGGGGGCGCAGATACGCAGTATTTT; CDR3: CASSAGGADTQYF
V: TRBV2; size: few; D: NA; J: TRBJ2-1; DNA: TGTGCCAGTCAAGCCCCTGGGACGGTGAGCTCCTACAATGAGCAGTTCTTC; CDR3: CASQAPGTVSSYNEQFF
V: TRBV4-3; size: few; D: TRBD2; J: TRBJ2-2; DNA: TGCGCCAGCAGCCAAGGACTAGCGGGGTCGAACACCGGGGAGCTGTTTTTT; CDR3: CASSQGLAGSNTGELFF
V: TRBV7-8; size: few; D: NA; J: TRBJ1-5; DNA: TGTGCCAGCAGCGTTGGACCGCAGGGTATTATGCCCCAGCATTTT; CDR3: CASSVGPQGIMPQHF
V: TRBV3-1; size: NA; D: NA; J: TRBJ1-2; DNA: TGTGCCAGCAGCCAGCGCCAATATAGCGGCTACACCTTC; CDR3: CASSQRQYSGYTF
V: TRBV3-1; size: NA; D: TRBD1; J: TRBJ2-1; DNA: TGTGCCAGCAGCCTCCGACAGGGTCACGATGAGCAGTTCTTC; CDR3: CASSLRQGHDEQFF
V: TRBV7-9; size: NA; D: NA; J: TRBJ2-5; DNA: TGTGCCAGCAGCCGGGGCTACGTGGCAGAGACCCAGTACTTC; CDR3: CASSRGYVAETQYF
V: TRBV5-1; size: NA; D: NA; J: TRBJ1-1; DNA: TGCGCCAGCAGCTTGGATTCAGGGATCCTGAACACTGAAGCTTTCTTT; CDR3: CASSLDSGILNTEAFF
V: TRBV5-5; size: many; D: TRBD1; J: TRBJ2-7; DNA: TGTGCCAGCAGCTTGGGGACAGGGGTAGGCGAGCAGTACTTC; CDR3: CASSLGTGVGEQYF
V: TRBV5-5; size: few; D: TRBD2; J: TRBJ2-5; DNA: TGTGCCAGCAGCTCGCTAATAACTAGCGGGGGGGATCAAGAGACCCAGTACTTC; CDR3: CASSSLITSGGDQETQYF
V: TRBV11-2; size: NA; D: NA; J: TRBJ2-5; DNA: TGTGCCAGCAGCCAGCGCAGGCAAGAGACCCAGTACTTC; CDR3: CASSQRRQETQYF
V: TRBV4-3; size: NA; D: NA; J: TRBJ2-1; DNA: TGCGCCAGCAGCCTCTATATCAACCTATTATACAATGAGCAGTTCTTC; CDR3: CASSLYINLLYNEQFF
V: TRBV20-1; size: NA; D: NA; J: TRBJ2-1; DNA: TGCAGTGCTAGAGGCTCTACCGGCCATAATGAGCAGTTCTTC; CDR3: CSARGSTGHNEQFF
V: TRBV6-2/TRBV6-3; size: NA; D: NA; J: TRBJ2-5; DNA: TGTGCCAGCAGACTTACGGGTGGGGCCCAGTACTTC; CDR3: CASRLTGGAQYF
V: TRBV7-9; size: NA; D: NA; J: TRBJ1-1; DNA: TGTGCCAGCAGCCCCGGGCGGACACCCTACACTGAAGCTTTCTTT; CDR3: CASSPGRTPYTEAFF
V: TRBV7-2; size: NA; D: TRBD1; J: TRBJ1-2; DNA: TGTGCCAGCAGCCCTAGCCCCGGGAACAGGGGATATGGCTACACCTTC; CDR3: CASSPSPGNRGYGYTF
V: TRBV6-2/TRBV6-3; size: NA; D: NA; J: TRBJ1-2; DNA: TGTGCCAGCAGCTACAGCCCTAACTATGGCTACACCTTC; CDR3: CASSYSPNYGYTF
V: TRBV7-2; size: few; D: TRBD1; J: TRBJ1-4; DNA: TGTGCCAGCAGCTTAGACAGGGGTGAAAAACTGTTTTTT; CDR3: CASSLDRGEKLFF
V: TRBV6-1; size: NA; D: TRBD1; J: TRBJ2-5; DNA: TGTGCCAGCAGACCCGGGACAGGGGAGGTTAAGACCCAGTACTTC; CDR3: CASRPGTGEVKTQYF
V: TRBV5-1; size: many; D: NA; J: TRBJ2-7; DNA: TGCGCCAGCAGCTCTGCGGATAGCGGATCCTACGAGCAGTACTTC; CDR3: CASSSADSGSYEQYF
V: TRBV5-1; size: few; D: NA; J: TRBJ1-2; DNA: TGCGCCAGCAGCTTGGCGGGACATGATTATGGCTACACCTTC; CDR3: CASSLAGHDYGYTF
V: TRBV7-3; size: few; D: TRBD1; J: TRBJ2-1; DNA: TGTGCCAGCAGCTCCGGGACAGGGGAAAATGAGCAGTTCTTC; CDR3: CASSSGTGENEQFF